These T cell receptor beta chains were read from a single sample in a study of OX40 agonist ivuxolimab in advanced cancers. Method: immunoSEQ multiplex PCR; TCRdb's copy keeps in-frame clones and lacks some. The data contain around 80,000 clones, around 87% of them singletons. Sequencing used CD4+ or CD8+ T cells sorted from blood, obtained in a trial of the OX40 agonist ivuxolimab. All receptors derive from an adult with an advanced solid tumor such as melanoma, head and neck, liver or kidney cancer. Both conserved end residues are part of each CDR3. Each record gives: clone size, V gene, D gene, J gene, CDR3 DNA, CDR3 protein. D genes are given only for firm matches. A clone size is listed for some rows: how often the clone was seen (once, few, many), or a class if it is expanded.

clone size: NA; V gene: TRBV6-4; D gene: NA; J gene: TRBJ1-1; CDR3 DNA: TGTGCCAGCAGTGACTCTAGCCAATTCACTGAAGCTTTCTTT; CDR3 protein: CASSDSSQFTEAFF
clone size: NA; V gene: TRBV7-9; D gene: TRBD2; J gene: TRBJ2-7; CDR3 DNA: TGTGCCAGCAGCCAGGGACTAGACCCCGAAGAGCAGTACTTC; CDR3 protein: CASSQGLDPEEQYF
clone size: NA; V gene: TRBV7-6; D gene: NA; J gene: TRBJ2-5; CDR3 DNA: TGTGCCAGCAGCTTAGAGGAGGAGACCCAGTACTTC; CDR3 protein: CASSLEEETQYF
clone size: NA; V gene: TRBV18; D gene: TRBD2; J gene: TRBJ2-1; CDR3 DNA: TGTGCCAGCTCAGTAGCGGGAAGCTCCTACAATGAGCAGTTCTTC; CDR3 protein: CASSVAGSSYNEQFF
clone size: NA; V gene: TRBV10-1; D gene: TRBD2; J gene: TRBJ2-3; CDR3 DNA: TGCGCCAGCAGTAATTTGACTAGCGGGGGGCCCTCTCCTAGCACAGATACGCAGTATTTT; CDR3 protein: CASSNLTSGGPSPSTDTQYF
clone size: NA; V gene: TRBV7-2; D gene: NA; J gene: TRBJ2-7; CDR3 DNA: TGTGCCAGCAGCTTAGGCGCCGGGGCCAAGAAGTTCTACGAGCAGTACTTC; CDR3 protein: CASSLGAGAKKFYEQYF
clone size: NA; V gene: TRBV7-9; D gene: NA; J gene: TRBJ1-2; CDR3 DNA: TGTGCCAGCAGGGGGGCTAACTATGGCTACACCTTC; CDR3 protein: CASRGANYGYTF
clone size: once; V gene: TRBV11-3; D gene: NA; J gene: TRBJ2-3; CDR3 DNA: TGTGCCAGCAGCTTAGGAATGTCCACAGATACGCAGTATTTT; CDR3 protein: CASSLGMSTDTQYF
clone size: NA; V gene: TRBV19; D gene: TRBD2; J gene: TRBJ2-1; CDR3 DNA: TGTGCCAGTACCTCCGGGACTAGCGTCAATGAGCAGTTCTTC; CDR3 protein: CASTSGTSVNEQFF
clone size: NA; V gene: TRBV6-1; D gene: NA; J gene: TRBJ1-3; CDR3 DNA: TGTGCCAGCAGTGGATACAGGGGAAACACCATATATTTT; CDR3 protein: CASSGYRGNTIYF
clone size: NA; V gene: TRBV27; D gene: NA; J gene: TRBJ1-2; CDR3 DNA: TGTGCCAGCAGTGGTAGTGTGCAGTCAGGAAGAGATGGCTACACCTTC; CDR3 protein: CASSGSVQSGRDGYTF
clone size: NA; V gene: TRBV12-5; D gene: NA; J gene: TRBJ2-2; CDR3 DNA: TGTGCTAGTGGTTTGAGGGGCTCCGGGGAGCTGTTTTTT; CDR3 protein: CASGLRGSGELFF
clone size: NA; V gene: TRBV9; D gene: NA; J gene: TRBJ1-6; CDR3 DNA: TGTGCCAGCAGCGCGGATGTTAATTCACCCCTCCACTTT; CDR3 protein: CASSADVNSPLHF
clone size: NA; V gene: TRBV19; D gene: NA; J gene: TRBJ2-4; CDR3 DNA: TGTGCCAGTAGTCCTCATGACAGTGCCAAAAACATTCAGTACTTC; CDR3 protein: CASSPHDSAKNIQYF
clone size: NA; V gene: TRBV7-3; D gene: TRBD1; J gene: TRBJ2-6; CDR3 DNA: TGTGCCAGCAGCGTGACAGGGGGGACCTCTGGGGCCAACGTCCTGACTTTC; CDR3 protein: CASSVTGGTSGANVLTF
clone size: few; V gene: TRBV29-1; D gene: NA; J gene: TRBJ1-1; CDR3 DNA: TGCAGCTCTAACGGGAGGGCTGAAGCTTTCTTT; CDR3 protein: CSSNGRAEAFF
clone size: NA; V gene: TRBV9; D gene: NA; J gene: TRBJ2-3; CDR3 DNA: TGTGCCAGCAGGAGACTGGGGCAGCCCACAGATACGCAGTATTTT; CDR3 protein: CASRRLGQPTDTQYF
clone size: NA; V gene: TRBV7-3; D gene: NA; J gene: TRBJ2-2; CDR3 DNA: TGTGCCAGCAGCTCAAGGAACACCGGGGAGCTGTTTTTT; CDR3 protein: CASSSRNTGELFF
clone size: NA; V gene: TRBV15; D gene: TRBD2; J gene: TRBJ2-3; CDR3 DNA: TGTGCCACCAGCAGAGAAGGACGGGGGGCGCAGTATTTT; CDR3 protein: CATSREGRGAQYF
clone size: NA; V gene: TRBV4-3; D gene: NA; J gene: TRBJ1-1; CDR3 DNA: TGCGCCAGCAGCCAAGCTTCCAGGGGTTCTGAAGCTTTCTTT; CDR3 protein: CASSQASRGSEAFF
clone size: NA; V gene: TRBV4-1; D gene: TRBD1; J gene: TRBJ1-2; CDR3 DNA: TGCGCCAGCAGCCAAGAGTCCAGGGGGCAAAACTATGGCTACACCTTC; CDR3 protein: CASSQESRGQNYGYTF
clone size: NA; V gene: TRBV5-1; D gene: NA; J gene: TRBJ2-5; CDR3 DNA: TGCGCCAGCAGCTTGGTTGCTGGGCTGGAGACCCAGTACTTC; CDR3 protein: CASSLVAGLETQYF
clone size: NA; V gene: TRBV4-1; D gene: NA; J gene: TRBJ2-7; CDR3 DNA: TGCGCCAGCAGCCAAGGCACACTTCTCTACGAGCAGTACTTC; CDR3 protein: CASSQGTLLYEQYF
clone size: NA; V gene: TRBV7-3; D gene: NA; J gene: TRBJ2-1; CDR3 DNA: TGTGCCAGCAGCTTAATGGGCGGGGAAAATTACAATGAGCAGTTCTTC; CDR3 protein: CASSLMGGENYNEQFF
clone size: NA; V gene: TRBV7-8; D gene: NA; J gene: TRBJ1-4; CDR3 DNA: TGTGCCAGCGGATCTTTTGGGGAGTCAGCTAATGAAAAACTGTTTTTT; CDR3 protein: CASGSFGESANEKLFF
clone size: NA; V gene: TRBV5-1; D gene: NA; J gene: TRBJ2-1; CDR3 DNA: TGCGCCAGCAGCTTCGTGGGGGCCGCCTACAATGAGCAGTTCTTC; CDR3 protein: CASSFVGAAYNEQFF
clone size: once; V gene: TRBV7-2; D gene: TRBD1; J gene: TRBJ2-2; CDR3 DNA: TGTGCCAGCAGGACAACAGGGGTGAAAACCGGGGAGCTGTTTTTT; CDR3 protein: CASRTTGVKTGELFF
clone size: NA; V gene: TRBV27; D gene: NA; J gene: TRBJ2-7; CDR3 DNA: TGTGCCAGCAGTACCAGACCGGGGCAAGGGTACGAGCAGTACTTC; CDR3 protein: CASSTRPGQGYEQYF
clone size: NA; V gene: TRBV5-1; D gene: TRBD1; J gene: TRBJ2-1; CDR3 DNA: TGCGCCAGCAGCTTGGAGATTACAGGGGGCGCAGGCAATGAGCAGTTCTTC; CDR3 protein: CASSLEITGGAGNEQFF
clone size: NA; V gene: TRBV2; D gene: NA; J gene: TRBJ2-7; CDR3 DNA: TGTGCCAGCAGTGAAGGTGTATGGGGGGCGTCCTACGAGCAGTACTTC; CDR3 protein: CASSEGVWGASYEQYF
clone size: NA; V gene: TRBV6-5; D gene: NA; J gene: TRBJ2-2; CDR3 DNA: TGTGCCAGCAGTTACTCTGGGGTCCACACCGGGGAGCTGTTTTTT; CDR3 protein: CASSYSGVHTGELFF
clone size: NA; V gene: TRBV19; D gene: TRBD1; J gene: TRBJ1-5; CDR3 DNA: TGTGCCAGTAGTCTGGACAGGGGCAATCAGCCCCAGCATTTT; CDR3 protein: CASSLDRGNQPQHF
clone size: NA; V gene: TRBV6-1; D gene: TRBD1; J gene: TRBJ1-6; CDR3 DNA: TGTGCCAGCAGTTTTGACAGGGTCAATTCACCCCTCCACTTT; CDR3 protein: CASSFDRVNSPLHF
clone size: few; V gene: TRBV28; D gene: NA; J gene: TRBJ2-3; CDR3 DNA: TGTGCCAGCAGTATGGGACAGACTAGGGATACGCAGTATTTT; CDR3 protein: CASSMGQTRDTQYF
clone size: NA; V gene: TRBV29-1; D gene: NA; J gene: TRBJ1-1; CDR3 DNA: TGCAGCGTTGTCCAACAACTCCTGAACACTGAAGCTTTCTTT; CDR3 protein: CSVVQQLLNTEAFF
clone size: NA; V gene: TRBV15; D gene: NA; J gene: TRBJ1-3; CDR3 DNA: TGTGCCACCAGCAGAGATCGGTCCCCGGGAAACACCATATATTTT; CDR3 protein: CATSRDRSPGNTIYF
clone size: NA; V gene: TRBV12-5; D gene: NA; J gene: TRBJ1-1; CDR3 DNA: TGTGCTAGTGGTACCAGACTGGTCATGGGGGTTCGGGCTGAAGCTTTCTTT; CDR3 protein: CASGTRLVMGVRAEAFF
clone size: NA; V gene: TRBV6-4; D gene: TRBD1; J gene: TRBJ1-2; CDR3 DNA: TGTGCCAGCAGTGCCACCGGGACAGGGGGATTATATGGCTACACCTTC; CDR3 protein: CASSATGTGGLYGYTF
clone size: NA; V gene: TRBV7-9; D gene: NA; J gene: TRBJ2-3; CDR3 DNA: TGTGCCAGCAGCTTTGGGGGGACAGATACGCAGTATTTT; CDR3 protein: CASSFGGTDTQYF
clone size: NA; V gene: TRBV6-1; D gene: NA; J gene: TRBJ1-6; CDR3 DNA: TGTGCCAGCAGTGCGGGTAGTTATTCACCCCTCCACTTT; CDR3 protein: CASSAGSYSPLHF
clone size: NA; V gene: TRBV6-1; D gene: TRBD1; J gene: TRBJ2-5; CDR3 DNA: TGTGCCAGCAGGAGCCGTGCAGGGGGCGACGAGACCCAGTACTTC; CDR3 protein: CASRSRAGGDETQYF
clone size: NA; V gene: TRBV7-9; D gene: NA; J gene: TRBJ1-5; CDR3 DNA: TGTGCCAGCAGCTCAGGACACTATAGCAATCAGCCCCAGCATTTT; CDR3 protein: CASSSGHYSNQPQHF
clone size: NA; V gene: TRBV5-4; D gene: NA; J gene: TRBJ2-7; CDR3 DNA: TGTGCCAGCAGCTGGGGGCGGGACAGCTCCTACGAGCAGTACTTC; CDR3 protein: CASSWGRDSSYEQYF
clone size: NA; V gene: TRBV19; D gene: TRBD1; J gene: TRBJ1-2; CDR3 DNA: TGTGCCAGTAGTACAGGACAGGCTAACTATGACTACACCTTC; CDR3 protein: CASSTGQANYDYTF
clone size: NA; V gene: TRBV6-5; D gene: TRBD1; J gene: TRBJ1-1; CDR3 DNA: TGTGCCAGCAGCCGGAGCACAGGGGGCCGCACTGAAGCTTTCTTT; CDR3 protein: CASSRSTGGRTEAFF
clone size: NA; V gene: TRBV5-1; D gene: TRBD1; J gene: TRBJ2-3; CDR3 DNA: TGCGCCAGCAGCTTGGTGGGCAGGGGGACAGATACGCAGTATTTT; CDR3 protein: CASSLVGRGTDTQYF
clone size: once; V gene: TRBV6-6; D gene: NA; J gene: TRBJ2-5; CDR3 DNA: TGTGCCAACTCGAATGGGGGCCAAGAGACCCAGTACTTC; CDR3 protein: CANSNGGQETQYF
clone size: NA; V gene: TRBV20-1; D gene: NA; J gene: TRBJ2-7; CDR3 DNA: TGCAGTGCTAGTGGGCCTTGGGGGCAGTACTTC; CDR3 protein: CSASGPWGQYF